This record concerns one T cell receptor beta chain sequence. The antigen is not known. With random hexamers, roughly 0.45 to 1 ug RNA was reverse transcribed. The authors amplified TCR beta CDR3 across 54 Vbeta and 13 Jbeta using immunoSEQ multiplex PCR. TCRdb redid the calling of the immunoSEQ multiplex PCR reads with MiXCR, one entry per CDR3 protein. This table has some 160,000 distinct CDR3 sequences, roughly 95% appearing once. CD8+ and CD4+ T cells taken from blood had their TCR beta sequenced. The diagnostic criteria were recently defined, and patients with Susac syndrome met them for definite or probable disease. Germline CDR1 is SGDLS and CDR2 is YYNGEE. The CDR3 consists of 16 residues. The ends lost 3 bases at V and 5 bases at J; junction bases unmatched: 9. This entry comes from a study of CD8 T cells in Susac syndrome. The study's findings and limits: Clonal expansion was absent from the CD4+ T cell repertoires in Susac syndrome.

The source material was CD4+ T cells from PBMCs. The receptor's source is a human donor with Susac syndrome. V usage is TRBV9 and J usage is TRBJ2-3; TRBD1 matches 10 bases. This CDR3 reads CASSENSGTGEDTQYF. Here the CDR3 DNA reads TGTGCCAGCAGCGAAAACTCCGGGACAGGGGAAGATACGCAGTATTTT.